These T cell receptor beta chains were read from a single sample in a study of cytomegalovirus exposure and HLA in healthy donors. Sequencing was performed with immunoSEQ multiplex PCR; in TCRdb, only in-frame clones are kept and a portion is missing. The sample holds under 250,000 clones; more than 70% are singletons and the top ten take about 0.47%. Specimen: PBMCs. The receptors here all came from a boy younger than 18 in good health and CMV-seronegative. Each CDR3 is given with its conserved first and last residue. Fields, in order: V gene, D gene, clone size, J gene, CDR3 DNA, CDR3 protein. The D gene is left open where the match is weak. Clone size is given for some rows only: seen once, a few or many times, or a class if the clone is expanded.

TRBV27,-,-,TRBJ1-2,TGTGCCAGCAGTTTCCAGGGGTCCCTATGGGGCTACACCTTC,CASSFQGSLWGYTF
TRBV6-1,TRBD1,-,TRBJ2-7,TGTGCCAGCAGTGTTCGACAGGGGAGCTACGAGCAGTACTTC,CASSVRQGSYEQYF
TRBV11-3,-,-,TRBJ1-2,TGTGCCAGCAGCCCCACTCCCGTCCCGGGGTATGGCTACACCTTC,CASSPTPVPGYGYTF
TRBV19,-,-,TRBJ1-1,TGTGCCAGTACTCCTCCACCTCCGGGGAACACTGAAGCTTTCTTT,CASTPPPPGNTEAFF
TRBV6-6,TRBD1,-,TRBJ2-7,TGTGCCAGCATTCCGGGACAGTTCGGAAACTCCTACGAGCAGTACTTC,CASIPGQFGNSYEQYF
TRBV7-2,TRBD2,-,TRBJ2-7,TGTGCCAGCAGCACGGGGACTAGCGGATCCTACGAGCAGTACTTC,CASSTGTSGSYEQYF
TRBV7-9,TRBD1,-,TRBJ2-2,TGTGCCAGCAGCCTGGGACAGGCGAACACCGGGGAGCTGTTTTTT,CASSLGQANTGELFF
TRBV5-6,-,-,TRBJ1-1,TGTGCCAGCAGCTTGGGGGCAGGGTCTGAAGCTTTCTTT,CASSLGAGSEAFF
TRBV27,-,once,TRBJ1-1,TGTGCCAGCGGCATATCTTTTGGGGAGGGTTTCTTT,CASGISFGEGFF
TRBV2,TRBD1,-,TRBJ1-1,TGTGCCAGCAGTACACAGGGGGAGAACACTGAAGCTTTCTTT,CASSTQGENTEAFF
TRBV15,-,-,TRBJ1-5,TGTGCCACCAGTAACTGGGGGCGTCAGCCCCAGCATTTT,CATSNWGRQPQHF
TRBV7-6,TRBD1,once,TRBJ1-4,TGTGCCAGCAGCCTTCCAGGGGGCGCCCCTGAAAAACTGTTTTTT,CASSLPGGAPEKLFF
TRBV7-3,-,-,TRBJ2-3,TGTGCCAGCAGCTTATCCGACTTAGATACGCAGTATTTT,CASSLSDLDTQYF
TRBV5-8,TRBD1,-,TRBJ1-2,TGTGCCAGCAGCTTGCACAGGGGGTTGGGCTATGGCTACACCTTC,CASSLHRGLGYGYTF
TRBV15,TRBD1,once,TRBJ2-1,TGTGCCACCAGCAGAAAAATCGACAGGGTATCCTACAATGAGCAGTTCTTC,CATSRKIDRVSYNEQFF
TRBV7-9,-,-,TRBJ1-5,TGTGCCAGCAGCTTGTCCAGTTATAGCAATCAGCCCCAGCATTTT,CASSLSSYSNQPQHF
TRBV6-5,TRBD2,-,TRBJ2-7,TGTGCCAGCAGTTTCTTTAGCGGGGGCTCCTACGAGCAGTACTTC,CASSFFSGGSYEQYF
TRBV27,TRBD1,-,TRBJ2-7,TGTGCCAGCAGTCTGGCTGGGACAGGGGTCTACTACGAGCAGTACTTC,CASSLAGTGVYYEQYF